Following are 32 T cell receptor beta chains from one sample sequenced in a study of T cells in Graves' hyperthyroidism and ophthalmopathy. RNA transcripts served as the template for amplifying TCR beta CDR3 regions. HTBI primers were employed in a first-round RT-PCR of the TCR CDR3. TCRdb re-called the multiplex PCR reads through MiXCR, storing one row per CDR3 protein. Of about 580,000 distinct CDR3 sequences in the sample, around 42% were seen once. The source material was peripheral blood or thyroid tissue (not recorded which). These receptors all come from a young woman with Graves' hyperthyroidism.

There are a few counts of this clonotype. One base away lies a much larger clone, so this may be a sequencing read error. The rearrangement uses TRBV14 and TRBJ1-1, with TRBD1 matching 7 bases. After removal of 2 bases from V and 11 bases from J, the junction contained 8 bases not matched to a gene. Germline CDR1 is SGHDN and CDR2 is FVKESK. This CDR3 region has 13 residues. In nucleotides, the CDR3 is TGTGCCAGCAGCCAATCCAACAAGGGACAGGCTTTCTTT. Translated, it gives CASSQSNKGQAFF. The full variable domain, completed using reference TRBV14 and TRBJ1-1, is EAGVTQFPSHSVIEKGQTVTLRCDPISGHDNLYWYRRVMGKEIKFLLHFVKESKQDESGMPNNRFLAERTGGTYSTLKVQPAELEDSGVYFCASSQSNKGQAFFGQGTRLTVV.

The chain combines TRBV5-1 with TRBJ1-2; maybe TRBD1 (6 bases). CDR1 SGHRS and CDR2 YFSETQ come from the germline V gene. This CDR3 is 20 amino acids long. V lost 1 base to trimming and J lost 3 bases, with 28 bases between them. The CDR3 reads CASSLRGLADTGGADYGYTF. In nucleotides, the CDR3 is TGCGCCAGCAGCTTGAGGGGACTAGCGGACACCGGGGGGGCGGACTATGGCTACACCTTC.

The chain has TRBV12-3 or TRBV12-4 and TRBJ1-2, with D maybe TRBD1 (6 bases). CDR3 length: 12 residues. Trimming pared 4 bases from V and 8 bases from J, leaving 11 bases between. The CDR3 loop is CASSSTRGGYTF. The CDR3 DNA reads as TGTGCCAGCAGTTCCACCAGGGGCGGCTACACCTTC.

This clonotype has just one count. The chain links TRBV10-3 to TRBJ1-2; TRBD1 is a possible D gene (5 bases). CDR3 length equals 14 residues. The V end lost 6 bases, the J end lost 3 bases, and 14 bases lay between the germline ends. Germline V gene data show CDR1 as ENHRY and CDR2 as SYGVKD. This CDR3 is CAIRGSGTYYGYTF. The CDR3 bases are TGTGCCATCAGGGGGTCAGGGACTTACTATGGCTACACCTTC.

The table lists this clonotype with many counts. The chain carries TRBV19 and TRBJ1-3; D is possibly TRBD1 (6 bases). The CDR3 contains 13 residues. Trimming removed 9 bases from V and 2 bases from J, with 11 bases in between. In germline, CDR1 is LNHDA, CDR2 SQIVND (reference sequence). DNA for the CDR3: TGTGCCAGCGACGAGGGGGCTGGAAACACCATATATTTT. Its translation is CASDEGAGNTIYF.

The CDR3 coding sequence is TGCAGTGCCGTACAGGGGCCTGGTTATAATTCACCCCTCCACTTT. The encoded protein is CSAVQGPGYNSPLHF. The rearrangement joins TRBV20-1 to TRBJ1-6, with 7 bases aligning to TRBD1. This CDR3 has 15 amino acids. With V trimmed by 6 bases and J by 4 bases, 9 bases remained unmatched. Germline CDR1 and CDR2: DFQATT and SNEGSKA (reference sequence).

The chain is built from TRBV20-1 and TRBJ2-5; 8 bases align to TRBD1. Per germline, CDR1 DFQATT and CDR2 SNEGSKA (reference sequence). With 5 bases clipped from V and 4 bases from J, the junction kept 12 bases outside the gene matches. This CDR3 region has 15 residues. The CDR3 DNA is TGCAGTGCTGTATTTTCAGGGGGCGAGAGAGAGACCCAGTACTTC. Encoded protein: CSAVFSGGERETQYF.

The chain uses TRBV10-2 and TRBJ2-7, with D unclear. This CDR3 is 15 amino acids long. CDR1 is WSHSY and CDR2 is SAAADI in the germline V gene. V lost 2 bases to trimming and J lost 6 bases, with 17 bases between them. The CDR3 protein is CASSELSSYTFEQYF. The CDR3, as DNA: TGCGCCAGCAGTGAGCTTAGCAGTTATACCTTCGAGCAGTACTTC.

This clonotype was counted many times. The chain carries TRBV20-1 and TRBJ2-7; TRBD1 might be the D (6 bases). There are 15 residues in the CDR3. V was cut by 0 bases and J by 5 bases, with 17 bases left in between. Germline values: CDR1 DFQATT, CDR2 SNEGSKA (reference sequence). CDR3 region: CSARDFGGIGDEQYF. The CDR3 DNA sequence: TGCAGTGCTAGAGATTTTGGGGGCATCGGCGACGAGCAGTACTTC.

This clonotype was observed a handful of times. The rearrangement uses TRBV7-6 and TRBJ2-2; 7 nucleotides agree with TRBD2. Germline loops: CDR1 SGHVS, CDR2 FNYEAQ. Trimming removed 5 bases from V and 4 bases from J; junction bases left unmatched: 7. This CDR3 contains 15 residues. CDR3 DNA sequence: TGTGCCAGCAGCCAGAGAGGCGGGAGCACCGGGGAGCTGTTTTTT. The encoded protein is CASSQRGGSTGELFF. Looking up the rest from reference TRBV7-6 and TRBJ2-2 gives the full variable domain: GAGVSQSPRYKVTKRGQDVALRCDPISGHVSLYWYRQALGQGPEFLTYFNYEAQQDKSGLPNDRFSAERPEGSISTLTIQRTEQRDSAMYRCASSQRGGSTGELFFGEGSRLTVL.

This clonotype was seen ten or more times. This chain uses TRBV12-3 or TRBV12-4 with TRBJ2-7; D may be TRBD1 (5 bases). The V and J ends lost 5 bases and 2 bases respectively, with 13 bases between them. The CDR3 has 14 residues. CDR3 in DNA: TGTGCCAGCAGTCTGTACAGGATACCCTACGAGCAGTACTTC. Translated, it gives CASSLYRIPYEQYF.

This clonotype was observed a single time. The rearrangement uses TRBV7-2 and TRBJ1-1, with D perhaps TRBD1 (5 bases). This CDR3 region has 15 residues. Trimming took off 8 bases at V and 0 bases at J, with 16 bases between the two ends. Germline V lookup: CDR1 SGHTA, CDR2 FQGNSA. Here the CDR3 reads CASSPISQVNTEAFF. The CDR3 coding sequence is TGTGCCAGCTCACCGATATCACAGGTGAACACTGAAGCTTTCTTT.

This clonotype appeared many times. The V call is TRBV2, the J call TRBJ2-5, with D possibly called TRBD1 or TRBD2 (6 bases each). The germline V gene has CDR1 SNHLY and CDR2 FYNNEI. The V end lost 3 bases, the J end lost 2 bases, and 16 bases lay between the germline ends. There are 16 residues in the CDR3. The CDR3 region has the DNA TGTGCCAGCAGTGAGCCGACGAGGGGGGCACAAGAGACCCAGTACTTC. It specifies CASSEPTRGAQETQYF.

V usage is TRBV7-8 and J usage is TRBJ1-5; D is perhaps TRBD1 (6 bases). CDR3 length: 13 amino acids. Deletions cut 5 bases from V and 6 bases from J, with 11 bases between. Germline CDR1 and CDR2: SGHVS and FQNEAQ. The CDR3 loop is CASSEQGSQPQHF. The DNA for the CDR3 is TGTGCCAGCAGCGAACAGGGTAGTCAGCCCCAGCATTTT.

The gene calls are TRBV15 and TRBJ1-4; 9 bases fit TRBD1. The germline V gene encodes CDR1 LNHNV and CDR2 YYDKDF (reference sequence). The CDR3 extends over 16 amino acids. V shed 3 bases, J shed 4 bases, and the junction held 6 bases outside the gene matches. The CDR3 loop is CATSSERTGDNEKLFF. CDR3 DNA: TGTGCCACCAGCAGCGAGCGGACAGGGGATAATGAAAAACTGTTTTTT.

This clonotype was counted ten times or more. This chain connects TRBV20-1 to TRBJ2-2; D gene uncertain. The CDR3 sequence is 11 residues long. V shed 4 bases and J shed 8 bases, with 8 bases lying between them. CDR1 and CDR2 (germline): DFQATT, SNEGSKA (reference sequence). CDR3 bases: TGCAGTGCTATTCGAAGGGGGGAGCTGTTTTTT. It codes for CSAIRRGELFF.

Comment on this clonotype: One end of the junction varies from germline; a read error may be responsible. The CDR3: CASSQGQGNTEQFF. The CDR3 nucleotides read TGCGCCAGCAGCCAAGGACAGGGGAACACTGAGCAGTTCTTC. The V and J genes are TRBV7-9 and TRBJ2-7; 9 bases are a match to TRBD1. The DNA end is a closer match to TRBJ2-1, so the J assignment may be wrong. There are 14 residues in the CDR3. From germline, CDR1 is SEHNR and CDR2 FQNEAQ (reference sequence).

The rearrangement uses TRBV2 and TRBJ2-5; D is perhaps TRBD2 (5 bases). Per the germline V gene, CDR1 is SNHLY and CDR2 is FYNNEI. Trimming shortened V by 6 bases and J by 0 bases, and 14 bases separated the two germline ends. CDR3 length: 15 amino acids. This CDR3 is CASRVGLMYQETQYF. Here the CDR3 DNA reads TGTGCCAGCAGGGTTGGACTTATGTACCAAGAGACCCAGTACTTC.

The rearrangement uses TRBV5-1 and TRBJ2-5, with a weak D call TRBD2 (5 bases). Germline CDR1 SGHRS, CDR2 YFSETQ. The CDR3 totals 12 residues. Between the trimmed V and J ends, which lost 4 bases and 5 bases, there was a span of 9 bases. The CDR3 here is CASSTSDETQYF. The CDR3 DNA reads as TGCGCCAGCAGCACTAGTGATGAGACCCAGTACTTC.

The chain employs TRBV29-1 and TRBJ2-5, with D unresolved. The CDR3 runs to 13 residues. From germline, CDR1 is SQVTM and CDR2 ANQGSEA. V was shortened by 7 bases and J by 5 bases, with 17 bases between the two germline ends. CDR3 amino acids: CSAETGPRETQYF. The CDR3 bases are TGCAGCGCCGAAACGGGCCCCCGGGAGACCCAGTACTTC. Full variable domain (remainder filled in from reference TRBV29-1 and TRBJ2-5): SAVISQKPSRDICQRGTSLTIQCQVDSQVTMMFWYRQQPGQSLTLIATANQGSEATYESGFVIDKFPISRPNLTFSTLTVSNMSPEDSSIYLCSAETGPRETQYFGPGTRLLVL.

This clonotype showed up many times. The chain uses TRBV12-3 or TRBV12-4 and TRBJ1-1, with D possibly being TRBD1 (6 bases). This CDR3 region has 14 residues. Trimming stripped 4 bases from V and 4 bases from J, with 13 bases between. CDR3 loop: CASSWGQAGTEAFF. Written as DNA, the CDR3 is TGTGCCAGCAGTTGGGGACAAGCAGGCACTGAAGCTTTCTTT.

The gene calls are TRBV29-1 and TRBJ1-1; 8 bases fit TRBD1. The CDR3 consists of 17 residues. Germline V lookup: CDR1 SQVTM, CDR2 ANQGSEA. The trim removed 2 bases at V and 4 bases at J, leaving 15 bases unmatched. CDR3 loop: CSVERTGYGGVGTEAFF. DNA of the CDR3: TGCAGCGTTGAAAGGACAGGGTATGGCGGGGTCGGCACTGAAGCTTTCTTT.

This clonotype was seen at least ten times. This chain links TRBV19 with TRBJ2-2; tentative D call: TRBD1 (5 bases). Germline V gene data show CDR1 as LNHDA and CDR2 as SQIVND (reference sequence). With 7 bases removed from V and 3 bases from J, the gap between germline ends came to 12 bases. This CDR3 contains 14 residues. The CDR3 DNA is TGTGCCAGTATCAAACAGGCCGACACCGGGGAGCTGTTTTTT. The encoded protein is CASIKQADTGELFF.

This clonotype showed up many times. The chain is built from TRBV9 and TRBJ2-1; D ambiguous. The CDR3 runs 12 residues. Trimming took 4 bases from V and 7 from J, leaving 9 bases between them. Germline V gives CDR1 SGDLS, CDR2 YYNGEE. CDR3 sequence (DNA): TGTGCCAGCAGCCACACGGATAATGAGCAGTTCTTC. This encodes CASSHTDNEQFF. Full variable domain (remainder filled in from reference TRBV9 and TRBJ2-1): DSGVTQTPKHLITATGQRVTLRCSPRSGDLSVYWYQQSLDQGLQFLIQYYNGEERAKGNILERFSAQQFPDLHSELNLSSLELGDSALYFCASSHTDNEQFFGPGTRLTVL.

This clonotype was seen at least ten times. The gene calls are TRBV20-1 and TRBJ2-5; 13 bases are shared with TRBD2. Looked up from germline, CDR1 is DFQATT and CDR2 is SNEGSKA (reference sequence). The CDR3 loop spans 16 amino acids. The trim removed 4 bases at V and 5 bases at J, leaving 10 bases unmatched. CDR3 in amino acids: CSANSGTSGTRETQYF. Written as DNA, the CDR3 is TGCAGTGCTAATAGTGGGACTAGCGGGACCCGTGAGACCCAGTACTTC.

This clonotype was recorded many times. The chain combines TRBV7-9 with TRBJ1-4, with a possible D match to TRBD1 (6 bases). V lost 6 bases and J lost 7, with 15 bases in between. This CDR3 contains 14 residues. Germline V gene sequence: CDR1 SEHNR, CDR2 FQNEAQ (reference sequence). The DNA for the CDR3 is TGTGCCAGCAGGGAGGGCAGGGGATTTGAAAAACTGTTTTTT. Protein sequence: CASREGRGFEKLFF.

This clonotype was counted a single time. V usage is TRBV20-1 and J usage is TRBJ1-2; perhaps TRBD1 as D (5 bases). V was trimmed by 1 base and J by 3 bases, leaving 18 bases between them. The CDR3 has 16 residues. The germline V gene encodes CDR1 DFQATT and CDR2 SNEGSKA (reference sequence). The CDR3: CSARGMDNREDYGYTF. CDR3 DNA: TGCAGTGCTAGAGGCATGGACAATCGGGAAGACTATGGCTACACCTTC.

The chain employs TRBV20-1 and TRBJ1-6; D perhaps matches TRBD1 (6 bases). Trimming took off 0 bases at V and 4 bases at J, with 7 bases between the two ends. The CDR3 has 14 residues. The germline V gene encodes CDR1 DFQATT and CDR2 SNEGSKA (reference sequence). The CDR3 DNA sequence: TGCAGTGCTAGAGAGGGGGCATATAATTCACCCCTCCACTTT. It specifies CSAREGAYNSPLHF.

V is TRBV27 and J is TRBJ1-4, with 8 bases that match TRBD1. There are 11 residues in the CDR3. J gave up 10 bases and V 9 bases, and 4 bases lay outside the gene matches. Germline CDR1 reads MNHEY; CDR2 reads SMNVEV (reference sequence). The CDR3 DNA sequence: TGTGCCAGTTGGGGGACAGGAAAACTGTTTTTT. This translates into CASWGTGKLFF. The variable domain in full, with the rest retrieved from reference TRBV27 and TRBJ1-4, is EAQVTQNPRYLITVTGKKLTVTCSQNMNHEYMSWYRQDPGLGLRQIYYSMNVEVTDKGDVPEGYKVSRKEKRNFPLILESPSPNQTSLYFCASWGTGKLFFGSGTQLSVL.

This clonotype appeared once. J is TRBJ2-5 and V is TRBV7-2; 8 bases map to TRBD1. This CDR3 spans 14 amino acids. Trimming cost V 6 bases and J 5 bases; bases outside gene matches: 8. Germline V CDR1 and CDR2: SGHTA, FQGNSA. DNA of the CDR3: TGTGCCAGCAGTCGATTAACAGGGGGGGAGACCCAGTACTTC. Translation: CASSRLTGGETQYF.

This clonotype was found many times. The rearrangement joins TRBV5-1 to TRBJ2-7; 8 nucleotides agree with TRBD2. The germline gives CDR1 SGHRS, CDR2 YFSETQ. The CDR3 is 14 residues long. V trimming: 6 bases; J trimming: 3 bases; junction bases outside the gene matches: 8. This CDR3 reads CASNPSTSVYEQYF. CDR3 in DNA: TGCGCCAGCAACCCTTCGACTAGCGTCTACGAGCAGTACTTC.

The chain uses TRBV15 and TRBJ1-6; 9 bases align to TRBD1. The CDR3 consists of 20 residues. V shed 4 bases, J shed 8 bases, and the junction held 21 bases outside the gene matches. CDR1 is LNHNV, CDR2 YYDKDF, per germline (reference sequence). CDR3 nucleotides: TGTGCCACCAGCAACCCGGCCTCCGGGACAGGGTTTCGGGGGGATTCACCCCTCCACTTT. Protein product: CATSNPASGTGFRGDSPLHF.